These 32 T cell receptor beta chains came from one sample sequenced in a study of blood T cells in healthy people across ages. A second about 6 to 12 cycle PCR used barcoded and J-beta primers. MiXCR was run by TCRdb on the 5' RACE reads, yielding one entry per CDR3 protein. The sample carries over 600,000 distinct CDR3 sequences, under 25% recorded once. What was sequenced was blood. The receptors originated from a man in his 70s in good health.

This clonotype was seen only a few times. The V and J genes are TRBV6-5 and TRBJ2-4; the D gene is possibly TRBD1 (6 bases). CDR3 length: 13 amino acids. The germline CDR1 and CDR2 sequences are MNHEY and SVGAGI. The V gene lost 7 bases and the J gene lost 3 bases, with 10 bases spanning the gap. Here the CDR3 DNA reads TGTGCCAGCACGAGACAGGACAAAAACATTCAGTACTTC. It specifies CASTRQDKNIQYF.

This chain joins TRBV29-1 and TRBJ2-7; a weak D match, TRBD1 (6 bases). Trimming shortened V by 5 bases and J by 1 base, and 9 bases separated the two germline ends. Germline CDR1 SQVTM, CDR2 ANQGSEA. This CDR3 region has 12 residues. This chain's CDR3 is CSVQGGSYEQYF. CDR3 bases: TGCAGCGTTCAAGGGGGATCCTACGAGCAGTACTTC.

As DNA, the CDR3 is TGCAGTGCTAGTCCCGTTGGGTACGAGCAGTACTTC. It translates to CSASPVGYEQYF. The V and J genes are TRBV20-1 and TRBJ2-7, with unresolved D. Germline lookup yields CDR1 DFQATT and CDR2 SNEGSKA (reference sequence). The CDR3 is 12 residues long. Trimming shortened V by 3 bases and J by 4 bases, and 10 bases separated the two germline ends.

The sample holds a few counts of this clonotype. The CDR3 region is CAISDLGLAGGNEQFF. CDR3 bases: TGTGCCATCAGTGATTTAGGACTAGCGGGAGGTAATGAGCAGTTCTTC. V usage is TRBV10-3 and J usage is TRBJ2-1; 14 bases align to TRBD2. CDR1 ENHRY and CDR2 SYGVKD come from the germline V gene. The J segment lost 7 bases and the V segment lost 3 bases, leaving 5 bases of the junction unmatched. This CDR3 is 16 amino acids long.

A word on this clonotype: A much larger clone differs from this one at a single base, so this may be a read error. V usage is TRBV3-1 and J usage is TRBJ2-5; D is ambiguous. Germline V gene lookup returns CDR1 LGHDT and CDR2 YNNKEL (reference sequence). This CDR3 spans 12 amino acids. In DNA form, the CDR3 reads TGTGCCAGCGGCCAAGATACGGCGACCCAGTACTTC. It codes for CASGQDTATQYF.

CDR3 sequence (DNA): TGCAGCGTCCCGGCGGCGGGGTACAATGAGCAGTTCTTC. Protein: CSVPAAGYNEQFF. V and J are TRBV29-1 and TRBJ2-5; weak D call: TRBD2 (6 bases). The J call may not be correct, given that the DNA end is closer to TRBJ2-1. There are 13 residues in the CDR3. The V gene's germline CDR1 is SQVTM and CDR2 ANQGSEA.

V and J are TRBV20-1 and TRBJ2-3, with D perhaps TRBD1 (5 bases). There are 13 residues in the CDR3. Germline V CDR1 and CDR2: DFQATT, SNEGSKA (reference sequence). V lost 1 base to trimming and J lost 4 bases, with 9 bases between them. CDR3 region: CSARGQLADTQYF. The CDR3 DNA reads TGCAGTGCTAGAGGACAGCTCGCAGATACGCAGTATTTT.

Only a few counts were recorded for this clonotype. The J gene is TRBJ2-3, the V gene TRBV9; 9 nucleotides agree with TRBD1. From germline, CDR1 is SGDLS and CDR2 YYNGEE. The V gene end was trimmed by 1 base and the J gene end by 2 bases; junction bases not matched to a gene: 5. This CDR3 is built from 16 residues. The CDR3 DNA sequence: TGTGCCAGCAGCGTAAGGGACAGGGTACTCACAGATACGCAGTATTTT. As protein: CASSVRDRVLTDTQYF.

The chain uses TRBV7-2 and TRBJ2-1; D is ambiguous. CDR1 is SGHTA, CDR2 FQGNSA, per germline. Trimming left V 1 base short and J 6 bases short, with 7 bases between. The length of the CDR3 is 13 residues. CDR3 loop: CASSLEATNEQFF. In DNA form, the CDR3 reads TGTGCCAGCAGCTTAGAGGCCACCAATGAGCAGTTCTTC. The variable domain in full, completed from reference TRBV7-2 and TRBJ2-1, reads GAGVSQSPSNKVTEKGKDVELRCDPISGHTALYWYRQSLGQGLEFLIYFQGNSAPDKSGLPSDRFSAERTGGSVSTLTIQRTQQEDSAVYLCASSLEATNEQFFGPGTRLTVL.

Written as DNA, the CDR3 is TGTGCCAGCAGCACCGGACTAGCGGGATGGGGGGAGACCCAGTACTTC. This sequence encodes CASSTGLAGWGETQYF. This chain uses TRBV11-2 with TRBJ2-7, with 12 bases matching TRBD2. The tail of the sequence fits TRBJ2-5 better, so the J call may be wrong. This CDR3 is 16 amino acids long. Germline loops: CDR1 SGHAT, CDR2 FQNNGV.

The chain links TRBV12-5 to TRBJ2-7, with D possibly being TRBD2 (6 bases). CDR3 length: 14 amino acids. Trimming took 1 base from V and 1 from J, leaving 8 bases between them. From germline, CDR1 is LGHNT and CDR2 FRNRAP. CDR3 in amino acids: CASGLDGGSYEQYF. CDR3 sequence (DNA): TGTGCTAGTGGTTTGGACGGGGGTTCCTACGAGCAGTACTTC.

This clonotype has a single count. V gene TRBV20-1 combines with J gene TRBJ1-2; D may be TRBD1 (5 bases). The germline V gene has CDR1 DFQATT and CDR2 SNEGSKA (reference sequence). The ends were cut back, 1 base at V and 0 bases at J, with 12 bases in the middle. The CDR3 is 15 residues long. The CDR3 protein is CSARASGSANYGYTF. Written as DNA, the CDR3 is TGCAGTGCTAGAGCGTCAGGGTCGGCTAACTATGGCTACACCTTC.

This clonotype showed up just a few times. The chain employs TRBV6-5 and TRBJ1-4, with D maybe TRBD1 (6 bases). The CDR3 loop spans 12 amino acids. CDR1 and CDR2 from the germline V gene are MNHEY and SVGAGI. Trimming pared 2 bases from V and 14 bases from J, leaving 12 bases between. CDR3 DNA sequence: TGTGCCAGCAGTTACGCCAGGGGACGGCTGTTTTTT. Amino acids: CASSYARGRLFF.

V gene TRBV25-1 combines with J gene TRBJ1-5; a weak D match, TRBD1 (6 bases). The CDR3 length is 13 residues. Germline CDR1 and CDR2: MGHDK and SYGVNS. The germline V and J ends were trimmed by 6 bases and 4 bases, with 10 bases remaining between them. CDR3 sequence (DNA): TGTGCCAGCAGCGGGACACCGAATCAGCCCCAGCATTTT. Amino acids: CASSGTPNQPQHF.

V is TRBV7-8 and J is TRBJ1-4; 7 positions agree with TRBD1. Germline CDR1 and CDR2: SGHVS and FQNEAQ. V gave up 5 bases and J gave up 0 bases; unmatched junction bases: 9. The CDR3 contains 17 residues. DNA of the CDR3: TGTGCCAGCAGCCCGAGGGACAGCCATGCAACTAATGAAAAACTGTTTTTT. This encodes CASSPRDSHATNEKLFF.

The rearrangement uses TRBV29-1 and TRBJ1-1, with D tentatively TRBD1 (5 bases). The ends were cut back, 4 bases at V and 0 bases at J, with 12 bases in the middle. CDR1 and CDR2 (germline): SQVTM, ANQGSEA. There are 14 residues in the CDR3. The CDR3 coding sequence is TGCAGCGTTGGGGTGGGGGGTATGAACACTGAAGCTTTCTTT. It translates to CSVGVGGMNTEAFF.

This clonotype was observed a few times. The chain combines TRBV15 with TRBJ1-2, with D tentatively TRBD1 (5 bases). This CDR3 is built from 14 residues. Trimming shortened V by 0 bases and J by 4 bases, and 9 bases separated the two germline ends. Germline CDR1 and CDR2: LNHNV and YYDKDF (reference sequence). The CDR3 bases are TGTGCCACCAGCAGAGAGAACGGGGGCTATGGCTACACCTTC. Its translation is CATSRENGGYGYTF.

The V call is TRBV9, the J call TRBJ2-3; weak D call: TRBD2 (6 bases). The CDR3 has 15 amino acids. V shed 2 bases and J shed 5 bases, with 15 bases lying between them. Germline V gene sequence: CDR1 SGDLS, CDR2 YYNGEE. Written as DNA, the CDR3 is TGTGCCAGCAGCGTGGGAAAGAGACTAGTAGATACGCAGTATTTT. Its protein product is CASSVGKRLVDTQYF.

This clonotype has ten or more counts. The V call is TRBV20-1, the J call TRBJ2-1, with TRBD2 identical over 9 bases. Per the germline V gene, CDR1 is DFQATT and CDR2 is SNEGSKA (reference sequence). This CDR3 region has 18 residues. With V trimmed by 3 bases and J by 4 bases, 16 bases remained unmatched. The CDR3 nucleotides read TGCAGTGCTAGGCCCCTAGCGGGAACCCATGGGGGTTACAATGAGCAGTTCTTC. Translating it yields CSARPLAGTHGGYNEQFF.

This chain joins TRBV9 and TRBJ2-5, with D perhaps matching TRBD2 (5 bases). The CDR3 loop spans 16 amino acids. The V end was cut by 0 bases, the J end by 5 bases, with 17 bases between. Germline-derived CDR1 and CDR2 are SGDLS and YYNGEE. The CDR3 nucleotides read TGTGCCAGCAGCGTAGAGAGGGCTCCGAAACGGGAGACCCAGTACTTC. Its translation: CASSVERAPKRETQYF.

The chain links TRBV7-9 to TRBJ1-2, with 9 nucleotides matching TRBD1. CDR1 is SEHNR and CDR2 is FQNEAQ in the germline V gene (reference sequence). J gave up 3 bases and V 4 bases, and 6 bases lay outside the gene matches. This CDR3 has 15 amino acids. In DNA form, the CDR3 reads TGTGCCAGCAGCTCATCGACAGGGGGATACTATGGCTACACCTTC. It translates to CASSSSTGGYYGYTF.

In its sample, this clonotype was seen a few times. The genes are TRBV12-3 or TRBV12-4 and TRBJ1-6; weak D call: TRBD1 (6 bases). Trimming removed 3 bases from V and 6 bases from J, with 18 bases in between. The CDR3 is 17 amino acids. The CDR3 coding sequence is TGTGCCAGCAGTTTGCGAGTGTCGGGGGGCGGTAATTCACCCCTCCACTTT. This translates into CASSLRVSGGGNSPLHF.

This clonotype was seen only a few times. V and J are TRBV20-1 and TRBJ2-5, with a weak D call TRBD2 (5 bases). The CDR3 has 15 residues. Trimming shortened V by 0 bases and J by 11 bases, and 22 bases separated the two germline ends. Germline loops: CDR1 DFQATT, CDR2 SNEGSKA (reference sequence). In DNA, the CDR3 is TGCAGTGCTAGAGATTGGCGGGCAGCCACCTACAAGCAGTACTTC. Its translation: CSARDWRAATYKQYF.

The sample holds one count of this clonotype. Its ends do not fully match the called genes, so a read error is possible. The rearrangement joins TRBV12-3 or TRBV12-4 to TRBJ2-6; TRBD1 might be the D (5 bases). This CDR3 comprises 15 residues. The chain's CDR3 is CASTLGVDGANVLAF. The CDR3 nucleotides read TGTGCCAGCACCCTAGGAGTGGATGGGGCCAACGTCCTGGCTTTC.

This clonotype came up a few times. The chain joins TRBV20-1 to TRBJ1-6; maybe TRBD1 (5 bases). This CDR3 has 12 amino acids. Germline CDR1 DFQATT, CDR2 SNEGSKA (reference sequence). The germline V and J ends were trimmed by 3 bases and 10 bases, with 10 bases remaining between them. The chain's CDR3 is CSASWGVSPLHF. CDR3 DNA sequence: TGCAGTGCTAGTTGGGGGGTCTCACCCCTCCACTTT.

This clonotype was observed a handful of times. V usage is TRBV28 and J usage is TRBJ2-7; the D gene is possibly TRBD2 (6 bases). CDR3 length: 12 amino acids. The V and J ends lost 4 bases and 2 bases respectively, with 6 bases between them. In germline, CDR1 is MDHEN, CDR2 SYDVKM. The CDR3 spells CASSWGAYEQYF. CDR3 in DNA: TGTGCCAGCAGTTGGGGGGCCTACGAGCAGTACTTC.

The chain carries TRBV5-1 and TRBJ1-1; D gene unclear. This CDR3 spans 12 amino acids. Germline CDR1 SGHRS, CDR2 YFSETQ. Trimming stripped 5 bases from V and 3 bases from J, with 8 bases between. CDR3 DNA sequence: TGCGCCAGCAGTCATGATTACACTGAAGCTTTCTTT. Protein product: CASSHDYTEAFF.

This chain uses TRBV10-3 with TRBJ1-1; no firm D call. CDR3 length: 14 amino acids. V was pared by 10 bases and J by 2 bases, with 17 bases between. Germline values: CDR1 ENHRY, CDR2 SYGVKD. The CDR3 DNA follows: TGTGCCACCTCCGTGGAGACTTTTAACACTGAAGCTTTCTTT. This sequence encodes CATSVETFNTEAFF.

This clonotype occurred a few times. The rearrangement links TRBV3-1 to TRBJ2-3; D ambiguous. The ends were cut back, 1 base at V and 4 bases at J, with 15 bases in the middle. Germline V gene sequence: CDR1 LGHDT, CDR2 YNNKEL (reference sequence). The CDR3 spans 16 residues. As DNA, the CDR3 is TGTGCCAGCAGCCAAGCCGCGGCGGCAGGTGCAGATACGCAGTATTTT. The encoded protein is CASSQAAAAGADTQYF.

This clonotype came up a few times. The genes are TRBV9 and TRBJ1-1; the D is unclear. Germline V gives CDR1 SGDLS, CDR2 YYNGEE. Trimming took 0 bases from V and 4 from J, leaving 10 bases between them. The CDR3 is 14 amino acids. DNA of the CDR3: TGTGCCAGCAGCGTAGCTAGTAGTGGCACTGAAGCTTTCTTT. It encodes CASSVASSGTEAFF. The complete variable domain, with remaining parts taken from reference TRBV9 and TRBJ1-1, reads DSGVTQTPKHLITATGQRVTLRCSPRSGDLSVYWYQQSLDQGLQFLIQYYNGEERAKGNILERFSAQQFPDLHSELNLSSLELGDSALYFCASSVASSGTEAFFGQGTRLTVV.

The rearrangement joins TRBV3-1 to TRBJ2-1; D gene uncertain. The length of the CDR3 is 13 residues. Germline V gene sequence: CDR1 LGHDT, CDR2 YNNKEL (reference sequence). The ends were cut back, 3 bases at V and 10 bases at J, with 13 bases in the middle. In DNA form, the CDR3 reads TGTGCCAGCAGCCACGGGTCAGGAGCAGAGCAGTTCTTC. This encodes CASSHGSGAEQFF.

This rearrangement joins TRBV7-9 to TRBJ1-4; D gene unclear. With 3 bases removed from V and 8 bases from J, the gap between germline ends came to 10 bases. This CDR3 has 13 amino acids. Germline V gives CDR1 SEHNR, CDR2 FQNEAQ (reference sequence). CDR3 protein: CASSLVPIEKLFF. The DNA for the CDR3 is TGTGCCAGCAGCTTGGTGCCGATCGAAAAACTGTTTTTT.